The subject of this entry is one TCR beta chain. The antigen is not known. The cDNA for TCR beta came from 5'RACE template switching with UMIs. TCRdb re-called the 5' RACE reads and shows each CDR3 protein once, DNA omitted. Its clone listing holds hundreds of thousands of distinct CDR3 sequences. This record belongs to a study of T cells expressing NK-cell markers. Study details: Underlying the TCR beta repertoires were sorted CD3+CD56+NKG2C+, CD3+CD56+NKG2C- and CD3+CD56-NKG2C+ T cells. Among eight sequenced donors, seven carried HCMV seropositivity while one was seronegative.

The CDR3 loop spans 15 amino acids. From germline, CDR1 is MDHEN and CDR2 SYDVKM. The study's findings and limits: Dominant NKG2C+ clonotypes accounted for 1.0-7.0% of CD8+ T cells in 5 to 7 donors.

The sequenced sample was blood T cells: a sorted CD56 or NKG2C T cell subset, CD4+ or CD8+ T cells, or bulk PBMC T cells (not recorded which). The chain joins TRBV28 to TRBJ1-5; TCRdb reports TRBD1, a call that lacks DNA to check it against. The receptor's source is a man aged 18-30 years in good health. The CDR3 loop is CASSSDGNSNQPQHF.